The 3 T cell receptor beta chains presented below share a single source sample, sequenced in a study of blood T cell repertoires in COVID-19. Data came from immunoSEQ multiplex PCR; TCRdb stores just in-frame clones and leaves some out. The table records about 350,000 clones, roughly nine tenths of them present only once. Material: PBMCs or T cells enriched from blood (not recorded which). The receptors derive from a woman aged 25 to 45 who had recovered from COVID-19.

This chain joins TRBV10-3 and TRBJ1-1; 8 bases match TRBD1. From germline, CDR1 is ENHRY and CDR2 SYGVKD. The CDR3 contains 17 residues. V trimming: 3 bases; J trimming: 0 bases; junction bases outside the gene matches: 9. Here the CDR3 DNA reads TGTGCCATCAGTGACCTGGGAAGGGGACAGGTGAACACTGAAGCTTTCTTT. Translation: CAISDLGRGQVNTEAFF.

The V and J genes are TRBV23-1 and TRBJ2-2; TRBD1 aligns across 10 bases. TRBV23-1 is known as an ORF, though its function is uncertain. The CDR3 contains 17 residues. V lost 7 bases and J lost 4; bases outside the gene matches: 12. The CDR3 protein is CASKGWGTGVLTGELFF. The CDR3 nucleotides read TGCGCCAGCAAGGGGTGGGGGACAGGGGTACTCACCGGGGAGCTGTTTTTT.

The J gene is TRBJ1-2, the V gene TRBV4-2, with no clear D. CDR1 is LGHNA, CDR2 YNFKEQ, per germline. There are 13 residues in the CDR3. V lost 0 bases and J lost 6, with 8 bases in between. The CDR3 coding sequence is TGTGCCAGCAGCCAAGATACTCCTAATGGCTACACCTTC. It translates to CASSQDTPNGYTF.